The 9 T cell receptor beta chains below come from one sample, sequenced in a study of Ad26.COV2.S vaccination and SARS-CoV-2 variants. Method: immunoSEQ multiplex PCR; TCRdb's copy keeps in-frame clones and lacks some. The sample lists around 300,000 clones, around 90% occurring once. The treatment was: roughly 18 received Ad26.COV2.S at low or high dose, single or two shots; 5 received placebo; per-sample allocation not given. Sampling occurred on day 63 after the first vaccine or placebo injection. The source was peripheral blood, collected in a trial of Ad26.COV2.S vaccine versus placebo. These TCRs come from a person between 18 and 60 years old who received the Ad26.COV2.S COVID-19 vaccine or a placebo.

The CDR3 nucleotides read TGTGCCAGCAGTTTAACGACAGGGCACTATGGCTACACCTTC. This encodes CASSLTTGHYGYTF. The J gene is TRBJ1-2, the V gene TRBV28; 7 bases agree with TRBD1. The CDR3 totals 14 residues. V shed 2 bases, J shed 3 bases, and the junction held 3 bases outside the gene matches. Germline V CDR1 and CDR2: MDHEN, SYDVKM.

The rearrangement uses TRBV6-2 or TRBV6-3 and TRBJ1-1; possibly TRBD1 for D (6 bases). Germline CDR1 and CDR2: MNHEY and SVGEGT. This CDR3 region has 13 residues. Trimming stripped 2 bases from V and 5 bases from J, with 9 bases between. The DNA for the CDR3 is TGTGCCAGCAGTTACGCCGGACAGACTGAAGCTTTCTTT. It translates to CASSYAGQTEAFF.

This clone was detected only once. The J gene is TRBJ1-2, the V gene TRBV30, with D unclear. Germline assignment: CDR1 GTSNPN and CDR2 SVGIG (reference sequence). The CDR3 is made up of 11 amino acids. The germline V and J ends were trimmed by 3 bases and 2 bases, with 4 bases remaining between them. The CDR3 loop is CAWRGNYGYTF. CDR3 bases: TGTGCCTGGAGGGGGAACTATGGCTACACCTTC. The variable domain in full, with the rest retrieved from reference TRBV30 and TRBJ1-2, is SQTIHQWPATLVQPVGSPLSLECTVEGTSNPNLYWYRQAAGRGLQLLFYSVGIGQISSEVPQNLSASRPQDRQFILSSKKLLLSDSGFYLCAWRGNYGYTFGSGTRLTVV.

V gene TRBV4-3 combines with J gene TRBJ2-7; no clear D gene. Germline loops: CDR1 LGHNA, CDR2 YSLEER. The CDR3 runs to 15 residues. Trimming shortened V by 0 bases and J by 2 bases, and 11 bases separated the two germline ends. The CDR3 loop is CASSQDWRPTYEQYF. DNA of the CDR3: TGCGCCAGCAGCCAAGATTGGAGACCCACCTACGAGCAGTACTTC.

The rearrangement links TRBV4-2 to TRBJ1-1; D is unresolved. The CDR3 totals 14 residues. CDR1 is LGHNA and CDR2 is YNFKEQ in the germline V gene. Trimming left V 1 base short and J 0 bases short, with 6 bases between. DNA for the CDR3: TGTGCCAGCAGCCAAGTGTCGATGAACACTGAAGCTTTCTTT. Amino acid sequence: CASSQVSMNTEAFF.

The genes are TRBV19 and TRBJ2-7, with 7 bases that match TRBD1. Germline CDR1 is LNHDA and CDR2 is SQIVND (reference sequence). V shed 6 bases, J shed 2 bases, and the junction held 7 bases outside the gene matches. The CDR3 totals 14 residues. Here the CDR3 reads CASRDKGAPYEQYF. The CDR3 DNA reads TGTGCCAGTAGGGATAAGGGGGCGCCCTACGAGCAGTACTTC.

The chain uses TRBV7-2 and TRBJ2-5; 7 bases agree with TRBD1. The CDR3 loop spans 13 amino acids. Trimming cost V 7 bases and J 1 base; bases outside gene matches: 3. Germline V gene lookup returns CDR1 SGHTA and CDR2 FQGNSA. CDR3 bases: TGTGCCAGCAAGCGGACAGGCCAAGAGACCCAGTACTTC. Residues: CASKRTGQETQYF.

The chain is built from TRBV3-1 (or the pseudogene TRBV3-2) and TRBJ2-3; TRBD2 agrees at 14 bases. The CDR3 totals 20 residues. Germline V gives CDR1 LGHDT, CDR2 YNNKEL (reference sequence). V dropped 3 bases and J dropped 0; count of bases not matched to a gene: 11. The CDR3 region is CASSHNRGTSGGNSTDTQYF. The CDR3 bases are TGTGCCAGCAGCCATAACAGGGGGACTAGCGGGGGAAATAGCACAGATACGCAGTATTTT.

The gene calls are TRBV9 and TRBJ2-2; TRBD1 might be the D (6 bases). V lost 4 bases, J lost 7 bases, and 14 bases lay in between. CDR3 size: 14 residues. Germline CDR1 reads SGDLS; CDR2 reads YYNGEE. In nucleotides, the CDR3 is TGTGCCAGCAGCTCCCGTCAGGGGAACGGGGAGCTGTTTTTT. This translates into CASSSRQGNGELFF.